The rows below give T cell receptor beta chains drawn from one sample of a study of T cell repertoires in cytomegalovirus infection. TCRdb redid the calling of the reads with MiXCR, one entry per CDR3 protein. This sample yields 200,000 to 300,000 distinct CDR3 sequences, of which roughly 9% are seen a single time; roughly 16% belongs to the top ten. Sequencing input: PBMCs. The receptors here all came from a human donor in good health (CMV status not recorded). Some clones in this sample may be carry-over from other donors' samples. Both conserved end residues are part of each CDR3. Fields, in order: CDR3 protein, CDR3 DNA, V gene, J gene, D gene, clone size. A D gene is named only where the DNA matches it firmly. Not all rows give a size; the values are once, few, many and, for expanded clones, a class.

CASSRGSGQEKLFF	TGTGCCAGCAGCCGGGGCAGTGGCCAAGAAAAACTGTTTTTT	TRBV14	TRBJ1-4	NA	NA
CASSQDRGVVTQYF	TGCGCCAGCAGCCAAGATCGCGGGGTGGTGACCCAGTACTTC	TRBV4-1	TRBJ2-5	NA	NA
CASSLGQPYGYTF	TGTGCCAGCAGCTTAGGACAGCCCTATGGCTACACCTTC	TRBV11-2	TRBJ1-2	NA	few
CASSPGLNQPQHF	TGTGCCAGCTCACCGGGACTCAATCAGCCCCAGCATTTT	TRBV18	TRBJ1-5	NA	many
CATNSPYSNQPQHF	TGTGCCACCAACAGTCCTTATAGCAATCAGCCCCAGCATTTT	TRBV28	TRBJ1-5	NA	NA
CASSLEYRASRTTEAFF	TGTGCCAGCAGCTTGGAATACAGGGCGTCGAGGACCACTGAAGCTTTCTTT	TRBV7-8	TRBJ1-1	NA	many
CASSSIGSLQFF	TGTGCCAGCAGCTCAATAGGGAGTTTGCAGTTCTTC	TRBV28	TRBJ2-1	NA	NA
CASSPRGTSGSYEQFF	TGTGCCAGCAGCCCCCGCGGGACTAGCGGGAGCTATGAGCAGTTCTTC	TRBV7-2	TRBJ2-1	TRBD2	many
CASSLRWWEETQYF	TGTGCCAGCAGCTTAAGGTGGTGGGAAGAGACCCAGTACTTC	TRBV7-8	TRBJ2-5	NA	many
CASSPSRQGAGNTEAFF	TGTGCCAGCAGCCCTTCTAGACAGGGGGCGGGGAACACTGAAGCTTTCTTT	TRBV28	TRBJ1-1	TRBD1	NA
CASRGQGIYNEQFF	TGTGCCAGCCGCGGACAGGGGATCTACAATGAGCAGTTCTTC	TRBV19	TRBJ2-1	TRBD1	many
CASSLGGLAGSQETQYF	TGTGCCAGCAGCTTAGGAGGGTTAGCGGGAAGCCAAGAGACCCAGTACTTC	TRBV11-2	TRBJ2-5	TRBD2	many
CASSSLTTEAFF	TGTGCCAGCAGCTCTCTTACCACCGAAGCTTTCTTT	TRBV14	TRBJ1-1	NA	NA
CASSQDSAGTYEQYF	TGCGCCAGCAGCCAAGATTCGGCGGGAACCTACGAGCAGTACTTC	TRBV4-1	TRBJ2-7	NA	few
CASSWTGPNTEAFF	TGTGCCAGCTCCTGGACAGGGCCGAACACTGAAGCTTTCTTT	TRBV18	TRBJ1-1	TRBD1	many
CASSVTGTYGYTF	TGTGCCAGCAGCGTGACCGGGACTTATGGCTACACCTTC	TRBV7-2	TRBJ1-2	NA	NA
CAISGQGGPRIDGYTF	TGTGCCATCAGCGGACAGGGGGGCCCCCGGATTGATGGCTACACCTTC	TRBV10-3	TRBJ1-2	TRBD1	NA
CASKGGLNTGELFF	TGTGCCAGTAAAGGCGGGCTGAACACCGGGGAGCTGTTTTTT	TRBV19	TRBJ2-2	NA	NA
CASSLGGQETQYF	TGTGCCAGCAGCTTAGGAGGCCAAGAGACCCAGTACTTC	TRBV7-2	TRBJ2-5	NA	medium-sized
CSVSTGEDLYEQYF	TGCAGCGTCTCAACGGGGGAGGACCTCTACGAGCAGTACTTC	TRBV29-1	TRBJ2-7	NA	many
CASSVPSRGGNEQYF	TGTGCCAGCAGTGTTCCTTCCAGGGGCGGGAACGAGCAGTACTTC	TRBV2	TRBJ2-7	NA	NA
CASSTTALEAFF	TGTGCCAGCAGTACGACAGCCCTTGAAGCTTTCTTT	TRBV6-2/TRBV6-3	TRBJ1-1	NA	NA
CASRNNYSNQPQHF	TGTGCCAGCAGGAACAATTATAGCAATCAGCCCCAGCATTTT	TRBV6-6	TRBJ1-5	NA	few
CASSESRTEINQPQHF	TGTGCCAGCAGTGAAAGCAGGACAGAGATCAATCAGCCCCAGCATTTT	TRBV6-1	TRBJ1-5	NA	few
CASSLAPPRNEQYF	TGTGCCAGCAGCTTAGCGCCCCCGCGGAACGAGCAGTACTTC	TRBV7-2	TRBJ2-7	NA	many
CASSQLAGGATQYF	TGTGCCAGCAGTCAACTAGCGGGAGGAGCGACCCAGTACTTC	TRBV12-3/TRBV12-4	TRBJ2-5	TRBD2	many
CASSFSGRGTEAFF	TGTGCCAGCAGCTTCTCGGGCCGGGGGACTGAAGCTTTCTTT	TRBV7-2	TRBJ1-1	NA	many
CASSHLQGRGGNEQYF	TGTGCCAGCAGCCACCTCCAGGGGCGGGGGGGGAACGAGCAGTACTTC	TRBV7-9	TRBJ2-7	TRBD2	many
CASSERENTEAFF	TGTGCCAGCAGTGAACGGGAGAACACTGAAGCTTTCTTT	TRBV2	TRBJ1-1	NA	few
CSVGTTADTQYF	TGCAGCGTTGGTACTACAGCAGATACGCAGTATTTT	TRBV29-1	TRBJ2-3	NA	NA
CASSLGLWDLLISYNEQFF	TGTGCCAGCAGTTTAGGTTTGTGGGACTTACTAATCTCCTACAATGAGCAGTTCTTC	TRBV28	TRBJ2-1	NA	many
CASSLARWGGPTEAFF	TGTGCCAGCAGCTTAGCGCGGTGGGGGGGACCCACTGAAGCTTTCTTT	TRBV7-2	TRBJ1-1	NA	many
CASSYRGPGNSPLHF	TGTGCCAGCAGCTACAGGGGGCCGGGTAATTCACCCCTCCACTTT	TRBV7-2	TRBJ1-6	TRBD1	many
CASSSLRTGKSTEAFF	TGTGCCAGCAGCTCACTACGGACAGGGAAGTCCACTGAAGCTTTCTTT	TRBV7-9	TRBJ1-1	TRBD1	many
CASSRTSETQYF	TGTGCCAGCAGTCGGACAAGCGAGACCCAGTACTTC	TRBV28	TRBJ2-5	NA	few
CAISDFRGANTEAFF	TGTGCCATCAGTGATTTCAGAGGGGCCAACACTGAAGCTTTCTTT	TRBV10-3	TRBJ1-1	NA	many
CASSLVYGAEAFF	TGTGCCAGCAGCTTAGTTTATGGCGCTGAAGCTTTCTTT	TRBV7-2	TRBJ1-1	NA	many
CASRGNYGYTF	TGTGCCAGCAGAGGAAACTATGGCTACACCTTC	TRBV12-3/TRBV12-4	TRBJ1-2	NA	many
CASSSTSTLKNIQYF	TGTGCCAGCAGCTCCACCTCAACACTGAAAAACATTCAGTACTTC	TRBV7-2	TRBJ2-4	NA	many
CSAKPPERLSNEQFF	TGCAGTGCTAAACCCCCCGAGCGGCTATCCAATGAGCAGTTCTTC	TRBV20-1	TRBJ2-1	NA	NA
CASRNTGFNQPQHF	TGTGCCAGCAGGAATACAGGGTTCAATCAGCCCCAGCATTTT	TRBV6-2/TRBV6-3	TRBJ1-5	NA	few
CASSVGGSGAGGEQYF	TGTGCCAGCAGCGTAGGGGGTAGCGGGGCCGGCGGCGAGCAGTACTTC	TRBV9	TRBJ2-7	TRBD2	many
CASNEIQGARIEQYF	TGTGCCAGCAACGAAATCCAGGGGGCGAGAATCGAGCAGTACTTC	TRBV7-9	TRBJ2-7	TRBD1	few
CSVEDPGGPLHF	TGCAGCGTTGAAGATCCCGGGGGACCCCTCCACTTT	TRBV29-1	TRBJ1-6	NA	NA
CASSPSTSGASNQPQHF	TGTGCCAGCAGCCCGTCGACCTCGGGGGCAAGCAATCAGCCCCAGCATTTT	TRBV7-6	TRBJ1-5	NA	few
CASSQEQSSGGLGVGDTQYF	TGCGCCAGCAGCCAAGAGCAGAGTAGCGGGGGGCTTGGGGTGGGGGATACGCAGTATTTT	TRBV4-1	TRBJ2-3	TRBD2	many
CASSRGQFISGNTIYF	TGTGCCAGCAGTCGGGGACAGTTCATCTCTGGAAACACCATATATTTT	TRBV12-3/TRBV12-4	TRBJ1-3	TRBD1	few
CAPSGGLDTEAFF	TGTGCCCCTTCAGGGGGCCTGGACACTGAAGCTTTCTTT	TRBV7-9	TRBJ1-1	TRBD1	many
CSAGVGMETQYF	TGCAGCGCCGGAGTGGGGATGGAGACCCAGTACTTC	TRBV29-1	TRBJ2-5	NA	NA
CASSSRSGVGNSPLHF	TGTGCCAGCAGCTCCAGATCGGGGGTCGGTAATTCACCCCTCCACTTT	TRBV7-6	TRBJ1-6	NA	NA
CASSFELRGNTIYF	TGTGCCAGCAGCTTTGAGCTCCGGGGAAACACCATATATTTT	TRBV7-2	TRBJ1-3	NA	many
CASGGDRTYEQYF	TGTGCCAGTGGGGGGGACAGAACTTACGAGCAGTACTTC	TRBV7-8	TRBJ2-7	NA	many
CASSSGLIGGRFNEQFF	TGTGCCAGCAGCTCAGGACTAATCGGCGGGAGGTTCAATGAGCAGTTCTTC	TRBV7-2	TRBJ2-1	TRBD2	NA
CASSLAGLAPDTQYF	TGTGCCAGCAGCTTGGCGGGACTAGCGCCAGATACGCAGTATTTT	TRBV5-4	TRBJ2-3	TRBD2	NA
CSAREQGPNTEAFF	TGCAGTGCTAGAGAACAGGGACCGAACACTGAAGCTTTCTTT	TRBV20-1	TRBJ1-1	NA	NA